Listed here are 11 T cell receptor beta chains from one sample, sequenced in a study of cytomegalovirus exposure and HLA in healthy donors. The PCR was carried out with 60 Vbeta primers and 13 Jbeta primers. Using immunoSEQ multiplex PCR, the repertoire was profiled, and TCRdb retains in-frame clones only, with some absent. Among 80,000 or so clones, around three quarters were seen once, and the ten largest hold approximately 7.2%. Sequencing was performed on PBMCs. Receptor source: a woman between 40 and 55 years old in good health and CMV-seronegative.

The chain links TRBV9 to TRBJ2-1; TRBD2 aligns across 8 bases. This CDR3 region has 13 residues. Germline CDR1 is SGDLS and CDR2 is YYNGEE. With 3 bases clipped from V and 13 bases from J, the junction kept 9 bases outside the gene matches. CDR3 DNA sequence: TGTGCCAGCAGCGGAACAGCGGGAGTTCTTCAGTTCTTC. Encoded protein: CASSGTAGVLQFF.

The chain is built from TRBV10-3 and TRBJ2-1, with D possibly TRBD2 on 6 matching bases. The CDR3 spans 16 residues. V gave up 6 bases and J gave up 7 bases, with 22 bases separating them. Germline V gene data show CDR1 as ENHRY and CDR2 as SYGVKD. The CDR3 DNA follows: TGTGCCATCAGCAAATTAACAACCGGGACTGTTAATGAGCAGTTCTTC. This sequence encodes CAISKLTTGTVNEQFF.

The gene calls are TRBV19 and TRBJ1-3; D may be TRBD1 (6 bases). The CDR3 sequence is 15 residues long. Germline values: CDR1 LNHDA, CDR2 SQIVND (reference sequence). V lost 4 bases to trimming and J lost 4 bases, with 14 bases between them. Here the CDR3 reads CASSSQGLDGNTIYF. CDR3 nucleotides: TGTGCCAGTAGTAGTCAGGGGCTTGACGGAAACACCATATATTTT.

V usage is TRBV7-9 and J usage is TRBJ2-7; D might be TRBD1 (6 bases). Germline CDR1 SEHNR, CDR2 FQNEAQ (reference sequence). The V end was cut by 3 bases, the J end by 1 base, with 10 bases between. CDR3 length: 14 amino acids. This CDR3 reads CASSFTQGSYEQYF. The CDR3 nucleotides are TGTGCCAGCAGCTTTACACAGGGTTCCTACGAGCAGTACTTC.

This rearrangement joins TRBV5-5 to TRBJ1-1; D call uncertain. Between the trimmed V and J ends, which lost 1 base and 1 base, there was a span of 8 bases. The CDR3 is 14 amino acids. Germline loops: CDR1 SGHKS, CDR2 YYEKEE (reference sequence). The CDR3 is CASSLISGNTEAFF. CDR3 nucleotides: TGTGCCAGCAGCTTGATCTCCGGGAACACTGAAGCTTTCTTT.

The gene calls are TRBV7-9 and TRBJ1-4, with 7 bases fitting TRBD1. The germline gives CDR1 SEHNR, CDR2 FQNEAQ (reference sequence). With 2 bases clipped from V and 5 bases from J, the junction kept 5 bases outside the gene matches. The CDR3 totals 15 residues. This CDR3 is CASSLSGTVNEKLFF. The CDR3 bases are TGTGCCAGCAGCTTAAGTGGGACAGTGAATGAAAAACTGTTTTTT.

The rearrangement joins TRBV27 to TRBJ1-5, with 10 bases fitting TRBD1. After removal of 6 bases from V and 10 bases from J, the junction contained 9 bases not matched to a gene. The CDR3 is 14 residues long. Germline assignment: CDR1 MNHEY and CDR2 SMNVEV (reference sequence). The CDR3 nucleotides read TGTGCCAGCAGAAGTGGACAGGGGGGGGGTCCCCAGCATTTT. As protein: CASRSGQGGGPQHF.

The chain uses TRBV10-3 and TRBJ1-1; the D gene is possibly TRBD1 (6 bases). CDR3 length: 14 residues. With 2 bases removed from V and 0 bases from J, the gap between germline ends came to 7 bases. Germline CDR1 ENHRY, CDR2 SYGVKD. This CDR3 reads CAISERTVNTEAFF. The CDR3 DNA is TGTGCCATCAGTGAGAGGACAGTGAACACTGAAGCTTTCTTT.

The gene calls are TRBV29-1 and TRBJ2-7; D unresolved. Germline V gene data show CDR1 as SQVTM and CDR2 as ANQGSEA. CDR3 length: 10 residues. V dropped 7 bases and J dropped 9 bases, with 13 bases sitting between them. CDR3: CSAWAAGQYF. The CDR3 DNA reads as TGCAGCGCCTGGGCCGCCGGGCAGTACTTC.

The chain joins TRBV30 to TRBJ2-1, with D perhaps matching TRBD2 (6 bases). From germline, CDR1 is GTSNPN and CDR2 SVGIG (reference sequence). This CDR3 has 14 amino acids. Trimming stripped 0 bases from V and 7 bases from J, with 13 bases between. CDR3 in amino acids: CAWSVGLAWNEQFF. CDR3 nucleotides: TGTGCCTGGAGTGTCGGGCTAGCGTGGAATGAGCAGTTCTTC. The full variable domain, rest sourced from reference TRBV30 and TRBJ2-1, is SQTIHQWPATLVQPVGSPLSLECTVEGTSNPNLYWYRQAAGRGLQLLFYSVGIGQISSEVPQNLSASRPQDRQFILSSKKLLLSDSGFYLCAWSVGLAWNEQFFGPGTRLTVL.

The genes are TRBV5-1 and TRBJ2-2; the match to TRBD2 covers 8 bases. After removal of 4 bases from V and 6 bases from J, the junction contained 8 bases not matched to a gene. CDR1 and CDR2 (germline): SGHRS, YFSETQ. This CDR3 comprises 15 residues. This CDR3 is CASSEGTRIAGELFF. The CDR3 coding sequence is TGCGCCAGCAGCGAGGGGACTAGGATTGCCGGGGAGCTGTTTTTT.